These 14 T cell receptor beta chains came from one sample sequenced in a study of regulatory T cells in long-lasting Graves disease. Stated time point: newly diagnosed GD, antithyroid drugs for less than 3 months. RNA extracted from PBMCs served as the sequencing template. Arm-PCR with iRepertoire HTBI primers amplified the CDR3 regions for these TCR beta libraries. TCRdb re-analysed the multiplex PCR reads in MiXCR, keeping a single row per CDR3 protein. The table records about 400,000 distinct CDR3 sequences, roughly 15% of them present only once. This same sample was also part of a study on T cells in Graves' hyperthyroidism and ophthalmopathy.

The starting material was peripheral blood mononuclear cells (PBMCs), obtained at new diagnosis, from a patient treated with antithyroid drugs. These receptor sequences come from a middle-aged woman with Graves disease.

This clonotype was counted many times. The chain combines TRBV11-2 with TRBJ2-3, with TRBD2 identical over 10 bases. The ends lost 5 bases at V and 4 bases at J; junction bases unmatched: 9. From germline, CDR1 is SGHAT and CDR2 FQNNGV. This CDR3 is 16 amino acids long. The CDR3 spells CASSPAFSGRADTQYF. The CDR3 nucleotides read TGTGCCAGCAGCCCAGCGTTCAGCGGGAGGGCAGATACGCAGTATTTT.

This clonotype was counted many times. The chain combines TRBV5-1 with TRBJ2-1, with a tentative D call TRBD1 (5 bases). Germline V lookup: CDR1 SGHRS, CDR2 YFSETQ. Trimming removed 1 base at V and 3 bases at J, with 11 bases between. The CDR3 has 15 residues. CDR3 in amino acids: CASSLQGADYNEQFF. The CDR3 nucleotides read TGCGCCAGCAGCTTGCAAGGGGCAGACTACAATGAGCAGTTCTTC.

The J gene is TRBJ1-5, the V gene TRBV19, with 8 bases that match TRBD1. There are 15 residues in the CDR3. Germline CDR1 is LNHDA and CDR2 is SQIVND (reference sequence). The J segment lost 7 bases and the V segment lost 5 bases, leaving 10 bases of the junction unmatched. The CDR3 region is CASSWSGTGDQPQHF. CDR3 bases: TGTGCCAGTAGTTGGTCCGGGACAGGAGACCAGCCCCAGCATTTT.

This clonotype occurred many times. The chain uses TRBV6-5 and TRBJ2-7, with 11 positions matching TRBD1. CDR3 length: 15 amino acids. J lost 5 bases, V lost 4 bases, and 7 bases had no gene match. From germline, CDR1 is MNHEY and CDR2 SVGAGI. The CDR3 DNA follows: TGTGCCAGCAGTTCGGACAGGGGGCCTTTCGACGAGCAGTACTTC. Its translation is CASSSDRGPFDEQYF.

Concerning this clonotype: This clone may be a read error of a much larger clone one base away. This sequence joins TRBV20-1 and TRBJ1-2; a weak D match, TRBD1 (6 bases). The CDR3 is made up of 15 amino acids. Germline values: CDR1 DFQATT, CDR2 SNEGSKA (reference sequence). V was clipped by 4 bases and J by 7 bases, with 22 bases between them. CDR3 DNA: TGCAGTGCTATAGAACCCCGGGACACACGCCGTGGCTACACCTTC. It specifies CSAIEPRDTRRGYTF.

This clonotype was picked up many times. This chain uses TRBV28 with TRBJ2-3; D perhaps matches TRBD1 (5 bases). Trimming left V 3 bases short and J 8 bases short, with 12 bases between. The germline V gene has CDR1 MDHEN and CDR2 SYDVKM. The CDR3 covers 13 residues. The CDR3 DNA is TGTGCCAGCAGTTTGGGCAGGGAAGGTACGCAGTATTTT. Its translation is CASSLGREGTQYF.

This clonotype was counted at least ten times. The chain uses TRBV2 and TRBJ2-2; no clear D. V lost 4 bases, J lost 6 bases, and 15 bases lay in between. The germline gives CDR1 SNHLY, CDR2 FYNNEI. The CDR3 spans 15 residues. Here the CDR3 reads CASSAPAQTSGELFF. The CDR3 coding sequence is TGTGCCAGCAGTGCACCGGCACAGACATCCGGGGAGCTGTTTTTT.

A note on this clonotype: Since a much larger clone is just one base distant, this may be a read error. In this CDR3 the conserved last residue, phenylalanine or tryptophan, is missing, so a read error is likely. The rearrangement joins TRBV10-3 to TRBJ2-5; D not resolved. The CDR3 runs 12 residues. Between the trimmed V and J ends, which lost 0 bases and 5 bases, there was a span of 4 bases. CDR1 ENHRY and CDR2 SYGVKD come from the germline V gene. CDR3 residues: CAISESWETQYS. In DNA, the CDR3 is TGTGCCATCAGTGAGTCCTGGGAGACCCAGTACTCC.

The chain links TRBV6-1 to TRBJ2-5, with D perhaps matching TRBD1 or TRBD2 (5 bases each). With the DNA end fitting TRBJ2-1 better, the J assignment may be wrong. The length of the CDR3 is 15 residues. Per the germline V gene, CDR1 is MNHNS and CDR2 is SASEGT. The CDR3 region is CASSDGKGRNNEQFF. The CDR3 DNA follows: TGTGCCAGCAGTGATGGTAAGGGACGAAACAATGAGCAGTTCTTC.

Only a few counts were recorded for this clonotype. This is likely an artifact of a read error, given a far larger clone one base away. The V call is TRBV28, the J call TRBJ2-3, with a possible D match to TRBD2 (6 bases). In germline, CDR1 is MDHEN, CDR2 SYDVKM. Between the trimmed V and J ends, which lost 2 bases and 5 bases, there was a span of 11 bases. CDR3 length: 14 residues. CDR3 region: CASSLEGGEDTQYF. CDR3 sequence (DNA): TGTGCCAGCAGTTTAGAGGGAGGCGAAGATACGCAGTATTTT.

In its sample, this clonotype was seen many times. V gene TRBV28 combines with J gene TRBJ2-7; D perhaps matches TRBD1 (7 bases). V lost 6 bases to trimming and J lost 6 bases, with 18 bases between them. Germline CDR1 is MDHEN and CDR2 is SYDVKM. This CDR3 is built from 14 residues. CDR3 protein: CASRTTGDLGEQYF. Here the CDR3 DNA reads TGTGCCAGCAGGACCACAGGGGACTTGGGCGAGCAGTACTTC.

Ten or more counts support this clonotype. CDR3 loop: CASSPPDPYEQYF. The CDR3 nucleotides are TGTGCCAGCAGCCCCCCGGATCCCTACGAGCAGTACTTC. This chain joins TRBV3-1 and TRBJ2-7; D not certain. Germline values: CDR1 LGHDT, CDR2 YNNKEL (reference sequence). The CDR3 runs 13 residues. V lost 4 bases to trimming and J lost 2 bases, with 9 bases between them.

This chain connects TRBV5-4 to TRBJ2-5; 9 bases align to TRBD2. V lost 6 bases, J lost 1 base, and 10 bases stayed unmatched. This CDR3 spans 16 amino acids. Germline V CDR1 and CDR2: SGHNT, YYREEE (reference sequence). The CDR3 DNA is TGTGCCAGCACCCCCGGGGCGGGAGGGATCCAAGAGACCCAGTACTTC. It encodes CASTPGAGGIQETQYF.

This clonotype came up many times. This chain links TRBV20-1 with TRBJ2-7; the D gene could be TRBD1 or TRBD2 (5 bases each). The length of the CDR3 is 13 residues. V was clipped by 1 base and J by 3 bases, with 10 bases between them. Germline lookup yields CDR1 DFQATT and CDR2 SNEGSKA (reference sequence). Written as DNA, the CDR3 is TGCAGTGCTAGAGTGGGACGGAACTACGAGCAGTACTTC. Its translation is CSARVGRNYEQYF.